This is a list of T cell receptor beta chains from one sample in a study of T cells in Graves' hyperthyroidism and ophthalmopathy. TCRdb re-derived calls from the multiplex PCR reads in MiXCR, one entry per CDR3 protein. The table has about 640,000 distinct CDR3 sequences, about a fifth seen once; the top ten hold roughly 30%. What was sequenced was blood. The receptors originated from a man aged 25 to 40 with Graves' ophthalmopathy. Both conserved end residues are part of each CDR3. A D gene is named only where the DNA matches it firmly. Clone size appears in some rows only: once, few, many, or a class for an expanded clone.

abundance	v_gene	d_gene	j_gene	CDR3nt	CDR3aa
few	TRBV16	.	TRBJ2-1	TGTGCCAGCAGCCCCAATGCGAGGAGGGCCGCCTACAATGAGCAGTTCTTC	CASSPNARRAAYNEQFF
few	TRBV6-5	.	TRBJ2-5	TGTGCCAGCAGTTACTCGAGGGGGGTGGGAGAGACCCAGTACTTC	CASSYSRGVGETQYF
few	TRBV3-1	TRBD2	TRBJ2-1	TGTGCCAGCAGCCAAGTAACTAGCGGAGAACGGAGCTCCTACAATGAGCAGTTCTTC	CASSQVTSGERSSYNEQFF
.	TRBV28	TRBD1	TRBJ1-2	TGTGCCAGCAGTTACTCCTACCTCCAGGGGGTAAACTATGGCTACACCTTC	CASSYSYLQGVNYGYTF
.	TRBV12-3/TRBV12-4	TRBD1	TRBJ1-6	TGTGCCAGCAGTACCCGGGACAGGGATTCACCCCTCCACTTT	CASSTRDRDSPLHF
many	TRBV12-3/TRBV12-4	TRBD1	TRBJ1-4	TGTGCCAGCAGTCCCGGGACAGGGGGTGAAAAACTGTTTTTT	CASSPGTGGEKLFF
many	TRBV5-1	TRBD2	TRBJ2-5	TGCGCCAGCAGCTTTACCGGGACTAGCGGGAGCCAAGAGACCCAGTACTTC	CASSFTGTSGSQETQYF
many	TRBV30	TRBD1	TRBJ2-7	TGTGCCCGAGGGGGCGCGGGCTACGAGCAGTACTTC	CARGGAGYEQYF
.	TRBV5-1	TRBD2	TRBJ2-1	TGCGCCAGCCGACCCGGGACTAGCTCCTACAATGAGCAGTTCTTC	CASRPGTSSYNEQFF
.	TRBV20-1	.	TRBJ2-7	TGCAGTGCTTTCCGGGACGAGCTCTCCTACGAGCAGTACTTC	CSAFRDELSYEQYF
few	TRBV28	TRBD1	TRBJ1-1	TGTGCCAGCAGTCTGAACAGGGGCGGTAGCACTGAAGCTTTCTTT	CASSLNRGGSTEAFF
.	TRBV9	TRBD2	TRBJ2-7	TGTGCCAGCAGCGCGGGACTAGCGGGAGTCAAGGGGCCCTACGAGCAGTACTTC	CASSAGLAGVKGPYEQYF
many	TRBV30	TRBD2	TRBJ2-2	TGTGCCTGGAGTTCAACTAGCGGGGCGAACACCGGGGAGCTGTTTTTT	CAWSSTSGANTGELFF
.	TRBV28	.	TRBJ2-5	TGTGCCAGCAGTTTACAGGACAACACCCTCCTGTACTTC	CASSLQDNTLLYF